This T cell receptor (beta chain) was obtained from a study of CD8+ T cells in alopecia areata. This clone was observed a single time. Extracted from the samples, RNA was reverse transcribed into cDNA to serve as the sequencing template. Clones were read by immunoSEQ multiplex PCR, and TCRdb kept only the in-frame ones, dropping some. In the table there are 170,000 or so clones, 59% of which are singletons. Sampling of alopecia areata patients yielded lesional scalp punch biopsies as well as peripheral blood. Sequencing used CD4+ T cells sorted from blood, obtained at week 0. This clonotype originated in a human donor with alopecia areata.

The CDR3 bases are TGTGCCTCTGCTTTGCGGGGAGGAGAAAAACTGTTTTTT. Its protein product is CASALRGGEKLFF. This chain uses TRBV30 with TRBJ1-4; no reliable D call. The CDR3 covers 13 residues. Germline lookup yields CDR1 GTSNPN and CDR2 SVGIG (reference sequence). Trimming took off 7 bases at V and 8 bases at J, with 17 bases between the two ends.